In its sample, the clone carrying this T cell receptor (beta chain) was seen many times. Its target is unknown. The sample originates from a study of molecular identifiers for immune sequencing clone quantification. Whole-study findings and limits: Clones that exceeded 20 RNA copies held over 98% of effector molecules, yet under 1% in naive cells.

This CDR3 region has 13 residues. The V and J ends lost 5 bases and 7 bases respectively, with 12 bases between them. Previously described methods and listed TCR primers were employed for the bulk TCR libraries. TCRdb processed the PCR reads anew with MiXCR; each CDR3 protein has one entry. This table has 88,000 or so distinct CDR3 sequences, approximately 22% appearing once. The naive CD8 libraries originated from between roughly 18,000 and 1,000,000 sorted cells and drew on 10%, 30% or 50% RNA. The chain couples TRBV12-3 or TRBV12-4 to TRBJ2-1; D is possibly TRBD2 (6 bases). What was sequenced was naive CD8+ T cells from blood, with Jurkat cell RNA spiked in. Subset defined: FACS-sorted CD8+CD4-CCR7+CD45RA+ naive T cells. This TCR came from a human donor in good health. Some libraries in this study had Jurkat cell RNA spiked in. The CDR3 protein is CASSRDSFNEQFF. As DNA, the CDR3 is TGTGCCAGCAGTAGGGACTCTTTTAATGAGCAGTTCTTC.